The source of this T cell receptor beta chain is a study of T cells in Graves' hyperthyroidism and ophthalmopathy. Concerning this clonotype itself: Its antigen is undetermined.

Study results and limitations: From stable hyperthyroidism, ophthalmopathy was separated by a 13 V-J model.

The CDR3 totals 15 residues. The V gene's germline CDR1 is MNHEY and CDR2 SVGEGT. Trimming stripped 4 bases from V and 7 bases from J, with 17 bases between. RNA transcripts were the template for amplifying TCR beta CDR3 regions. When the TCR CDR3 underwent first-round RT-PCR, the HTBI primer set was used. TCRdb itself ran the multiplex PCR reads through MiXCR, one entry per CDR3 protein. The sample carries roughly 660,000 distinct CDR3 sequences, 17% recorded once. The receptor was derived from a middle-aged man with Graves' hyperthyroidism. J is TRBJ1-3 and V is TRBV6-2 or TRBV6-3; D is unclear. Sequenced input: blood. The CDR3 DNA sequence: TGTGCCAGCAGTTTCTCCGGCCGGAGAGGGAACACCATATATTTT. This gives the protein CASSFSGRRGNTIYF.